This TCR beta chain emerged from a study of T cell repertoires in cytomegalovirus infection. The CDR3 is made up of 13 amino acids. V lost 8 bases, J lost 2 bases, and 13 bases lay in between. Germline V CDR1 and CDR2: SNHLY, FYNNEI. This clonotype was seen only a few times. Antigen: not known. TCRdb fed the reads into MiXCR, producing one record per CDR3 protein. The sample contains some 800,000 distinct CDR3 sequences, about 31% of which appear only once. Source: cultured CD8+ T cells from PBMCs, taken from culture after CMV antigen stimulation. This chain links TRBV2 with TRBJ2-7; D is possibly TRBD1 (6 bases). The clonotype originates from a human donor in good health (CMV status not recorded). Some clones in this sample may be carry-over from other donors' samples. CDR3 sequence: CASVANRAYEQYF. For the CDR3, the DNA is TGTGCCAGCGTGGCGAACAGGGCCTACGAGCAGTACTTC.